This TCR beta chain originates from a study of T cell repertoires in cytomegalovirus infection (dated by TCRdb to between 2019 and 2020). Regarding the study in general: The HLA type of each donor mattered for the analysis, because public TCR beta signatures pointed to carriage of CMV infection along with the matching HLA type.

Paper-wide results and their limitations: Cumulative frequency of public TCR beta family members discriminated carriers of CMV infection plus the relevant HLA type in this cohort and an independent roughly 340-donor cohort. The ex vivo response was dominated by HLA-C-restricted CMV-specific TCR beta clonotypes, and the single most frequent clonotype in two of eight donors was supplied by these HLA-C-restricted clonotypes.

These reads were obtained on an Illumina HiSeq 1500. The public sequencing data were trimmed at Q25 with fastp and processed into clonotypes with MiXCR by TCRdb, which kept only in-frame beta chains. Under each unique CDR3 protein, matching rows form one entry showing the most common genes and DNA. The table for this sample lists 150,000 to 200,000 distinct CDR3 sequences; nearly 9.5% of them were counted only once. About 4.6% of the sample comes from the top ten. Germline trimming: 4 bases from V, 8 bases from J; junction bases outside gene matches: 7. Taken from the germline V gene, the CDR1 and CDR2 loops are MDHEN and SYDVKM. The CDR3 spans 13 residues, from the cysteine through the phenylalanine. The CDR3 DNA has 39 bases and is translated from base 1. A note on this clonotype: The specificity of this receptor is unknown. No much larger clone is present one base from it, and per-base qualities are unavailable.

The sequenced sample consisted of PBMCs. The receptor was derived from a human donor in good health (CMV status not recorded). Some clones in this sample may be carry-over from other donors' samples. Recombination connected TRBV28 to TRBJ1-2; 7 central bases correspond to TRBD1. CDR3 protein: CASSSRGAYGYTF. The sequenced DNA is TGTGCCAGCAGTTCCAGGGGGGCATACGGCTACACCTTC.